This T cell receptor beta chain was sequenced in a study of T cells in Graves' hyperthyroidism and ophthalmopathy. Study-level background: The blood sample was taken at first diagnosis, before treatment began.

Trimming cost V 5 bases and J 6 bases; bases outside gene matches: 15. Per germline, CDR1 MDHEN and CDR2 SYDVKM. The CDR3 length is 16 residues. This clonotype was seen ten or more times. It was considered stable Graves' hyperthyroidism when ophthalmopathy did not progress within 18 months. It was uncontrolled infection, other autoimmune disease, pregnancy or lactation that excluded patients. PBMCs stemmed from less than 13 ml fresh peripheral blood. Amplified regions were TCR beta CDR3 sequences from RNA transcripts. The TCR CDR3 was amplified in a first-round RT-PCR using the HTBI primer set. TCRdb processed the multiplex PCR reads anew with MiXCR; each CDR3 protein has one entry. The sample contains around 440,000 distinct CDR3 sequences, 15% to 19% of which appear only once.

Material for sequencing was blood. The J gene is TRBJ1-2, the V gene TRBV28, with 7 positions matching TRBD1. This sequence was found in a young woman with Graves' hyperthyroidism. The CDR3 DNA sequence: TGTGCCAGCAGTCCCGAGGGAGGGGGCCCTGGAAATGGCTACACCTTC. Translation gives CASSPEGGGPGNGYTF.